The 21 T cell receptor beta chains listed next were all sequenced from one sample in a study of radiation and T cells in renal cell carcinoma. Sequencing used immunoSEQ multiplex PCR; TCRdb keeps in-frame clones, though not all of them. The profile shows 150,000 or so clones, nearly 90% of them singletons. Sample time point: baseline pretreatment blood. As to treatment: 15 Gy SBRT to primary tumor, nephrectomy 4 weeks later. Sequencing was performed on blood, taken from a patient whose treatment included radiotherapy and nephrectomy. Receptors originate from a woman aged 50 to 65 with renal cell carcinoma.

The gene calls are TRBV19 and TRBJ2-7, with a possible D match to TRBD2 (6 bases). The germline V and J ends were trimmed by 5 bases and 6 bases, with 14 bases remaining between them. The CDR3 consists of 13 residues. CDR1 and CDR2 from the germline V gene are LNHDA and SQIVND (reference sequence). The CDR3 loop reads CASSPGGGFEQYF. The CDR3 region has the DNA TGTGCCAGTAGTCCCGGTGGGGGGTTCGAGCAGTACTTC.

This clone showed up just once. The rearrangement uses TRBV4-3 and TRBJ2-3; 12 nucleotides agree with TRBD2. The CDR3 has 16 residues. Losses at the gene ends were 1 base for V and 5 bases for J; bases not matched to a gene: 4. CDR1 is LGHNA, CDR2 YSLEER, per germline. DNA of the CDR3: TGCGCCAGCAGCCAAGTGCTAGCGGGGGGGCGAGATACGCAGTATTTT. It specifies CASSQVLAGGRDTQYF.

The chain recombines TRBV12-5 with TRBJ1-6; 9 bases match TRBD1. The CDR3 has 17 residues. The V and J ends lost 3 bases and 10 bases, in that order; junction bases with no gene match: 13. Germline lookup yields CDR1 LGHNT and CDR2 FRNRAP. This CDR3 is CASGFLELDRGGSPLHF. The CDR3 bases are TGTGCTAGTGGTTTCCTAGAGCTGGACAGGGGCGGGTCACCCCTCCACTTT.

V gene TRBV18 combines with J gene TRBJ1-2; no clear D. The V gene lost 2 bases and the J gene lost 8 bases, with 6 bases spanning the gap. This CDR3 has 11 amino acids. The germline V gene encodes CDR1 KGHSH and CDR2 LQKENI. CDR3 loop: CASSPGVGYTF. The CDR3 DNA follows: TGTGCCAGCTCACCAGGGGTCGGCTACACCTTC.

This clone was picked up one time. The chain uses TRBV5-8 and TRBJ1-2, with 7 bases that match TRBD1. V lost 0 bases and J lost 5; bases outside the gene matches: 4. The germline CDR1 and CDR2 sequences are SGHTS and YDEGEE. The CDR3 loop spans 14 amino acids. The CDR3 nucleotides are TGTGCCAGCAGCTTGGACAGGGGAGGATATGGCTACACCTTC. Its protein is CASSLDRGGYGYTF.

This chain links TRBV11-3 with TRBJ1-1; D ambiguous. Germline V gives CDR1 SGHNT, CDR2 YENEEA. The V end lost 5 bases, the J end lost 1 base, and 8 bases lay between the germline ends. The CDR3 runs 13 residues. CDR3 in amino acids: CASSVTSNTEAFF. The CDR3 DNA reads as TGTGCCAGCAGCGTAACATCGAACACTGAAGCTTTCTTT.

The CDR3 nucleotides read TGTGCCAGCAGTGAAATATCTTATCAGCCCCAGCATTTT. Translated, it gives CASSEISYQPQHF. V and J are TRBV6-1 and TRBJ1-5; no firm D call. The CDR3 runs to 13 residues. Deletions cut 2 bases from V and 5 bases from J, with 7 bases between. Germline values: CDR1 MNHNS, CDR2 SASEGT.

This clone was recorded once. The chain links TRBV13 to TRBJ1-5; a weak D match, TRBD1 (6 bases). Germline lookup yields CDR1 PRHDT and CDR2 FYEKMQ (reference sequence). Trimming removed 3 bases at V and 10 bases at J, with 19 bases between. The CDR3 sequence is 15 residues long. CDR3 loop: CASSFGGRAGGPQHF. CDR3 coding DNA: TGTGCCAGCAGCTTCGGGGGCAGGGCCGGGGGTCCCCAGCATTTT.

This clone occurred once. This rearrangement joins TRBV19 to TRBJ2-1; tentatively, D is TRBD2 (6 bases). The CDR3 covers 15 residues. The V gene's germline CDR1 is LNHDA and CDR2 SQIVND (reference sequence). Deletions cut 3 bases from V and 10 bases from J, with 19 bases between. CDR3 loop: CASSIQGLAVGEQFF. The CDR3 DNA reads TGTGCCAGTAGTATTCAGGGACTTGCCGTAGGAGAGCAGTTCTTC.

The CDR3 sequence is CASSPFGTGGGEAFF. CDR3 in DNA: TGTGCCAGCAGCCCCTTTGGGACAGGGGGCGGGGAAGCTTTCTTT. The V and J genes are TRBV7-2 and TRBJ1-1, with TRBD1 identical over 12 bases. CDR1 and CDR2 (germline): SGHTA, FQGNSA. Trimming cost V 5 bases and J 8 bases; bases outside gene matches: 9. The length of the CDR3 is 15 residues.

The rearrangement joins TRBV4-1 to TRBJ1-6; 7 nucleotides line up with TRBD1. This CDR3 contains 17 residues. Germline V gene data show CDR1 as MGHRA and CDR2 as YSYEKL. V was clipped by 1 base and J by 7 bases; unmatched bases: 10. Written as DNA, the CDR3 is TGCGCCAGCAGCCAAGGGGGAGACCGGGACAGAAATTCACCCCTCCACTTT. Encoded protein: CASSQGGDRDRNSPLHF.

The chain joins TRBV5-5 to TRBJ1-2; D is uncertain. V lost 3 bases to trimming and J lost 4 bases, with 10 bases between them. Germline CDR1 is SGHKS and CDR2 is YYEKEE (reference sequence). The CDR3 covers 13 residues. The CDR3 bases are TGTGCCAGCAGCTCCTCGGGAAGCTATGGCTACACCTTC. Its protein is CASSSSGSYGYTF.

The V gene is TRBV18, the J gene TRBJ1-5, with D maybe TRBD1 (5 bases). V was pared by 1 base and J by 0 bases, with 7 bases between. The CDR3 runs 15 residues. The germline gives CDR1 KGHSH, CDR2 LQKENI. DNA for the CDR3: TGTGCCAGCTCACCACAGACAGTTAGCAATCAGCCCCAGCATTTT. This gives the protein CASSPQTVSNQPQHF.

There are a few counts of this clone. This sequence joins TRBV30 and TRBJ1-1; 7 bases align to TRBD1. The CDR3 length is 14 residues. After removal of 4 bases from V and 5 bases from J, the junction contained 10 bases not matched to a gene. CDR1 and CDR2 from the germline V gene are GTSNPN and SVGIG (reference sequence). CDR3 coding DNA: TGTGCCTGGACGACGAGGACAGGAGGGACTGAAGCTTTCTTT. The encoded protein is CAWTTRTGGTEAFF.

As DNA, the CDR3 is TGTGCCAGCAGCTTAGATTCGGGCAGGGCCGCTGAAGCTTTCTTT. This sequence encodes CASSLDSGRAAEAFF. This chain links TRBV7-9 with TRBJ1-1, with D tentatively TRBD1 (5 bases). This CDR3 region has 15 residues. Per germline, CDR1 SEHNR and CDR2 FQNEAQ (reference sequence). The V end was cut by 1 base, the J end by 6 bases, with 15 bases between.

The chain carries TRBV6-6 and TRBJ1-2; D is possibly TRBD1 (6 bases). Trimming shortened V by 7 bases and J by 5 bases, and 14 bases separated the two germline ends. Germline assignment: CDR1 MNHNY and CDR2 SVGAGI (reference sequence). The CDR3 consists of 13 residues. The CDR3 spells CASTYPGAYGYTF. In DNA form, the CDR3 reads TGTGCCAGCACCTACCCGGGGGCATATGGCTACACCTTC.

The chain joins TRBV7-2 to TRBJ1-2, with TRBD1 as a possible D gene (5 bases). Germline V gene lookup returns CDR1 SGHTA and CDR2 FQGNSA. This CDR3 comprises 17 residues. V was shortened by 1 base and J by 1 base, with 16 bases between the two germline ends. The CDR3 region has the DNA TGTGCCAGCAGCTTAGGGGGGAACCTTTGGGTTAACTATGGCTACACCTTC. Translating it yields CASSLGGNLWVNYGYTF.

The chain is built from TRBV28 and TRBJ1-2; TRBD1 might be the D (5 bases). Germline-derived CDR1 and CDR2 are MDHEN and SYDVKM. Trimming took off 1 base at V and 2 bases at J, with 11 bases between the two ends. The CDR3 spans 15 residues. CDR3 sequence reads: CASSLSGHSNYGYTF. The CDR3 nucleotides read TGTGCCAGCAGTTTATCCGGACACAGCAACTATGGCTACACCTTC.

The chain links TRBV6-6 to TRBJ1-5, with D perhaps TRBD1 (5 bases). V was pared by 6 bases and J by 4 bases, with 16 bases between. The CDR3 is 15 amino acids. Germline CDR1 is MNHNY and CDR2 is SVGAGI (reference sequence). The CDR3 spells CASSPGGGGNQPQHF. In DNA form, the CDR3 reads TGTGCCAGCAGCCCCGGGGGGGGAGGAAATCAGCCCCAGCATTTT.

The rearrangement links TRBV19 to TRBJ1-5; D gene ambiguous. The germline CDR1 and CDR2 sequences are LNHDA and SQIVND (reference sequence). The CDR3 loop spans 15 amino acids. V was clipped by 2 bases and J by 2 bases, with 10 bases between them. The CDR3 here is CASSIQIQGNQPQHF. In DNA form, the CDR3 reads TGTGCCAGTAGTATACAGATTCAAGGCAATCAGCCCCAGCATTTT.

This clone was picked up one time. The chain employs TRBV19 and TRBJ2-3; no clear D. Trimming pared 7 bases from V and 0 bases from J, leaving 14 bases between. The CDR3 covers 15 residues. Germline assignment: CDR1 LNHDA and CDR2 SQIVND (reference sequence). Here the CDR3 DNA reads TGTGCCAGTAAAGTCGGTGAACTTAGCACAGATACGCAGTATTTT. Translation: CASKVGELSTDTQYF. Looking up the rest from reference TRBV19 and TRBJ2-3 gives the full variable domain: DGGITQSPKYLFRKEGQNVTLSCEQNLNHDAMYWYRQDPGQGLRLIYYSQIVNDFQKGDIAEGYSVSREKKESFPLTVTSAQKNPTAFYLCASKVGELSTDTQYFGPGTRLTVL.